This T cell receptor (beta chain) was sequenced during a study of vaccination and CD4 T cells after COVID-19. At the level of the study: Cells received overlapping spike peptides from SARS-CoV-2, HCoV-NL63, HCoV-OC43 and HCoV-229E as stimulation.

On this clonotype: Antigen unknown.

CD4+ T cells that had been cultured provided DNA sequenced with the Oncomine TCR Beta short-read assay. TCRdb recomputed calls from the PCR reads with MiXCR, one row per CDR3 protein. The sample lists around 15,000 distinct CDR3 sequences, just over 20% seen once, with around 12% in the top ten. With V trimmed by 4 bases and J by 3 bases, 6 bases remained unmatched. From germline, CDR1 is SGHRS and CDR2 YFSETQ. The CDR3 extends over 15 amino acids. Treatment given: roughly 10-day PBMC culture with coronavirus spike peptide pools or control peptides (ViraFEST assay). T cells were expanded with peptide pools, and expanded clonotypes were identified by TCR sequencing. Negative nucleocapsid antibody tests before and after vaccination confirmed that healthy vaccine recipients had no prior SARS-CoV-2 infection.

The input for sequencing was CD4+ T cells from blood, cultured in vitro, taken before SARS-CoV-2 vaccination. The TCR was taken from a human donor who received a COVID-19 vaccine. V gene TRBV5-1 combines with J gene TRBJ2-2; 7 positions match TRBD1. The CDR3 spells CASSPTGVHTGELFF. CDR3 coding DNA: TGCGCCAGCAGCCCAACAGGGGTGCACACCGGGGAGCTGTTTTTT.